This T cell receptor (beta chain) was obtained from a study of blood T cell repertoires in COVID-19. Looking at the study overall: Sample material is recorded as cDNA or gDNA derived from T cells, B-cell-depleted T cells, or PBMCs.

This CDR3 contains 14 residues. Trimming removed 2 bases from V and 10 bases from J; junction bases left unmatched: 6. From germline, CDR1 is SGHNT and CDR2 YYREEE (reference sequence). Profiled with immunoSEQ multiplex PCR; TCRdb holds only in-frame clones, not every one. The sample yields 270,000 or so clones, roughly 86% seen once. The sequenced material came from peripheral blood. The receptor was isolated from a woman aged 25 to 45 with COVID-19, enrolled during active disease. This chain joins TRBV5-4 and TRBJ1-4; the match to TRBD1 covers 9 bases. Here the CDR3 DNA reads TGTGCCAGCAGCTTTGGGACAGGGATTTCAAAACTGTTTTTT. Protein sequence: CASSFGTGISKLFF.